A selection of T cell receptor beta chains follows, all from one sample in a study of OX40 agonist ivuxolimab in advanced cancers. Sequencing was performed with immunoSEQ multiplex PCR; in TCRdb, only in-frame clones are kept and a portion is missing. The sample lists 40,000 to 45,000 clones, 80% occurring once. The source was CD4+ or CD8+ T cells sorted from blood, collected in a trial of the OX40 agonist ivuxolimab. These TCRs come from an adult with an advanced solid tumor such as melanoma, head and neck, liver or kidney cancer. Both conserved end residues are part of each CDR3. Fields, in order: clone size, V gene, CDR3 length, D gene, J gene, CDR3 DNA, CDR3 protein. A D gene is named only where the DNA matches it firmly. The size entry is marked missing in some rows and otherwise reads once, few, many or a size class.

clone_size: .; v_call: TRBV4-2; cdr3_length: 14; d_call: .; j_call: TRBJ1-4; cdr3_nt: TGTGCCAGCAGCCCTAATCGGAACAATGAAAAACTGTTTTTT; cdr3_aa: CASSPNRNNEKLFF
clone_size: .; v_call: TRBV5-4; cdr3_length: 15; d_call: .; j_call: TRBJ2-2; cdr3_nt: TGTGCCAGCAGCTTGGGGGGCATGAACACCGGGGAGCTGTTTTTT; cdr3_aa: CASSLGGMNTGELFF
clone_size: .; v_call: TRBV7-2; cdr3_length: 15; d_call: .; j_call: TRBJ2-7; cdr3_nt: TGTGCCAGCAGCCCCTCCTACGGGAGCTCCTACGAGCAGTACTTC; cdr3_aa: CASSPSYGSSYEQYF
clone_size: .; v_call: TRBV7-9; cdr3_length: 14; d_call: .; j_call: TRBJ2-5; cdr3_nt: TGTGCCAGCAGCTTAGGGACAGTCCAAGAGACCCAGTACTTC; cdr3_aa: CASSLGTVQETQYF
clone_size: few; v_call: TRBV4-2; cdr3_length: 15; d_call: .; j_call: TRBJ1-2; cdr3_nt: TGTGCCAGCAGCCAAGATCCAGGGGCGGGCTATGGCTACACCTTC; cdr3_aa: CASSQDPGAGYGYTF
clone_size: .; v_call: TRBV7-2; cdr3_length: 15; d_call: .; j_call: TRBJ2-2; cdr3_nt: TGTGCCAGCAGCCCCCCCGGGACGGCCACCGGGGAGCTGTTTTTT; cdr3_aa: CASSPPGTATGELFF
clone_size: .; v_call: TRBV11-3; cdr3_length: 12; d_call: TRBD1; j_call: TRBJ2-1; cdr3_nt: TGTGCCAGCAGTGGCTGGGACAGTGAGCAGTTCTTC; cdr3_aa: CASSGWDSEQFF
clone_size: .; v_call: TRBV30; cdr3_length: 14; d_call: .; j_call: TRBJ1-4; cdr3_nt: TGTGCCTGGAGTTCCCCTTTAAACAATGAAAAACTGTTTTTT; cdr3_aa: CAWSSPLNNEKLFF
clone_size: .; v_call: TRBV27; cdr3_length: 19; d_call: TRBD1; j_call: TRBJ2-5; cdr3_nt: TGTGCCAGCAGTTTATCAAGGACAGGGGATATCACACAAGATGAGACCCAGTACTTC; cdr3_aa: CASSLSRTGDITQDETQYF
clone_size: .; v_call: TRBV5-1; cdr3_length: 14; d_call: .; j_call: TRBJ2-1; cdr3_nt: TGCGCCAGCAGCTTGCTAGGGTCTCCCAATGAGCAGTTCTTC; cdr3_aa: CASSLLGSPNEQFF
clone_size: .; v_call: TRBV30; cdr3_length: 13; d_call: TRBD1; j_call: TRBJ1-5; cdr3_nt: TGTGCCTGGAGGGAACAGGGGGACCAGCCCCAGCATTTT; cdr3_aa: CAWREQGDQPQHF
clone_size: .; v_call: TRBV2; cdr3_length: 15; d_call: TRBD2; j_call: TRBJ2-3; cdr3_nt: TGTGCCAGCAGTGGCCTAGCGGGAGGAGGAAATACGCAGTATTTT; cdr3_aa: CASSGLAGGGNTQYF
clone_size: medium-sized; v_call: TRBV6-6; cdr3_length: 12; d_call: .; j_call: TRBJ2-1; cdr3_nt: TGTGCCAGCAGTTACGAACGGACTGGGGAGTTCTTC; cdr3_aa: CASSYERTGEFF
clone_size: few; v_call: TRBV7-3; cdr3_length: 13; d_call: TRBD1; j_call: TRBJ1-2; cdr3_nt: TGTGCCAGCAGCCCGACAGGGAACTATGGCTACACCTTC; cdr3_aa: CASSPTGNYGYTF
clone_size: .; v_call: TRBV5-4; cdr3_length: 13; d_call: .; j_call: TRBJ1-2; cdr3_nt: TGTGCCAGCAGCTTGGTAAAGGGACGCGGCTACACCTTC; cdr3_aa: CASSLVKGRGYTF
clone_size: .; v_call: TRBV6-1; cdr3_length: 15; d_call: .; j_call: TRBJ2-2; cdr3_nt: TGTGCCAGCAGTGAATGGACAGCCTACACCGGGGAGCTGTTTTTT; cdr3_aa: CASSEWTAYTGELFF
clone_size: .; v_call: TRBV4-1; cdr3_length: 15; d_call: .; j_call: TRBJ1-4; cdr3_nt: TGCGCCAGCAGCCTAAGGGGTGCAACTAATGAAAAACTGTTTTTT; cdr3_aa: CASSLRGATNEKLFF
clone_size: .; v_call: TRBV5-4; cdr3_length: 17; d_call: TRBD2; j_call: TRBJ2-5; cdr3_nt: TGTGCCAGCAACCCGACTAGCGGGGGGGCCGGAGAAGAGACCCAGTACTTC; cdr3_aa: CASNPTSGGAGEETQYF
clone_size: .; v_call: TRBV19; cdr3_length: 13; d_call: .; j_call: TRBJ1-1; cdr3_nt: TGTGCCAGTAGTATAGGGGACGTTCGGGGAGCTTTCTTT; cdr3_aa: CASSIGDVRGAFF
clone_size: .; v_call: TRBV27; cdr3_length: 14; d_call: .; j_call: TRBJ2-5; cdr3_nt: TGTGCCAGCAGTTTGGATCTAGACCAAGAGACCCAGTACTTC; cdr3_aa: CASSLDLDQETQYF
clone_size: .; v_call: TRBV18; cdr3_length: 15; d_call: .; j_call: TRBJ1-6; cdr3_nt: TGTGCCAGCTCACCGGACCAGAACAAAAATTCACCCCTCCACTTT; cdr3_aa: CASSPDQNKNSPLHF
clone_size: .; v_call: TRBV18; cdr3_length: 13; d_call: .; j_call: TRBJ1-4; cdr3_nt: TGTGCCAGCTCACCAAAACAGAATGAAAAACTGTTTTTT; cdr3_aa: CASSPKQNEKLFF
clone_size: .; v_call: TRBV21-1; cdr3_length: 16; d_call: .; j_call: TRBJ2-7; cdr3_nt: TGTGCCAGCAGCCGCCGCGGAGGGGGCGGCCCGAGTCAGCAGTACTTC; cdr3_aa: CASSRRGGGGPSQQYF
clone_size: .; v_call: TRBV5-1; cdr3_length: 14; d_call: .; j_call: TRBJ2-2; cdr3_nt: TGCGCCAGCAGCTTGGCGCAGCGGACCGGGGAGCTGTTTTTT; cdr3_aa: CASSLAQRTGELFF
clone_size: .; v_call: TRBV7-2; cdr3_length: 15; d_call: TRBD1; j_call: TRBJ2-7; cdr3_nt: TGTGCCAGCAGGCCCGGGACAGGGGGCAACTACGAGCAGTACTTC; cdr3_aa: CASRPGTGGNYEQYF
clone_size: .; v_call: TRBV2; cdr3_length: 13; d_call: .; j_call: TRBJ2-2; cdr3_nt: TGTGCCAGCAGTGAAGAGGGAATCGGGGAGCTGTTTTTT; cdr3_aa: CASSEEGIGELFF
clone_size: .; v_call: TRBV5-4; cdr3_length: 15; d_call: TRBD2; j_call: TRBJ2-1; cdr3_nt: TGTGCCAGCAGCCCGGGACTAGCAGGCTACAATGAGCAGTTCTTC; cdr3_aa: CASSPGLAGYNEQFF
clone_size: .; v_call: TRBV7-8; cdr3_length: 10; d_call: .; j_call: TRBJ2-7; cdr3_nt: TGTGCCAGCAGCTTGGACGAGCAGTACTTC; cdr3_aa: CASSLDEQYF
clone_size: .; v_call: TRBV12-5; cdr3_length: 12; d_call: .; j_call: TRBJ2-3; cdr3_nt: TGTGCTAGTGGTTTGGTGACCGATACGCAGTATTTT; cdr3_aa: CASGLVTDTQYF
clone_size: .; v_call: TRBV11-2; cdr3_length: 17; d_call: TRBD2; j_call: TRBJ2-7; cdr3_nt: TGTGCCAGCAGCTTATATGGTCGGGGGGGGGTTCCCTACGAGCAGTACTTC; cdr3_aa: CASSLYGRGGVPYEQYF
clone_size: .; v_call: TRBV11-2; cdr3_length: 15; d_call: .; j_call: TRBJ1-4; cdr3_nt: TGTGCCAGCAGCTTATTAGGGCTGACTAATGAAAAACTGTTTTTT; cdr3_aa: CASSLLGLTNEKLFF
clone_size: once; v_call: TRBV7-2; cdr3_length: 14; d_call: .; j_call: TRBJ2-7; cdr3_nt: TGTGCCAGCAGCCCGGGGGGGGACAGGAACGAGCAGTACTTC; cdr3_aa: CASSPGGDRNEQYF
clone_size: once; v_call: TRBV10-3; cdr3_length: 14; d_call: .; j_call: TRBJ2-3; cdr3_nt: TGTGCCATCAGTGAGGGGGGAGGCACAGATACGCAGTATTTT; cdr3_aa: CAISEGGGTDTQYF
clone_size: .; v_call: TRBV4-2; cdr3_length: 17; d_call: TRBD2; j_call: TRBJ2-5; cdr3_nt: TGTGCCAGCAGCCAAGATACCAGCGGGAGGCGGGGGGAGACCCAGTACTTC; cdr3_aa: CASSQDTSGRRGETQYF
clone_size: .; v_call: TRBV23-1; cdr3_length: 18; d_call: TRBD2; j_call: TRBJ2-3; cdr3_nt: TGCGCCAGCAGTACCCAAAGCGGGGGAGAAACCATCACAGATACGCAGTATTTT; cdr3_aa: CASSTQSGGETITDTQYF
clone_size: .; v_call: TRBV7-2; cdr3_length: 17; d_call: .; j_call: TRBJ1-1; cdr3_nt: TGTGCCAGCAGCTTAAGGTCCGGGAGTTGGGAAGGCACTGAAGCTTTCTTT; cdr3_aa: CASSLRSGSWEGTEAFF
clone_size: .; v_call: TRBV5-6; cdr3_length: 15; d_call: TRBD1; j_call: TRBJ1-2; cdr3_nt: TGTGCCAGCAGCCCAGGGACAGGAGGATTGGGTGGCTACACCTTC; cdr3_aa: CASSPGTGGLGGYTF
clone_size: once; v_call: TRBV4-1; cdr3_length: 13; d_call: .; j_call: TRBJ1-3; cdr3_nt: TGCGCCAGCAGCTTGAGCTCTGGAAACACCATATATTTT; cdr3_aa: CASSLSSGNTIYF
clone_size: .; v_call: TRBV7-2; cdr3_length: 14; d_call: .; j_call: TRBJ2-5; cdr3_nt: TGTGCCAGCAGCTTAGCGTTACAGTTAGAGACCCAGTACTTC; cdr3_aa: CASSLALQLETQYF
clone_size: .; v_call: TRBV7-2; cdr3_length: 15; d_call: .; j_call: TRBJ1-4; cdr3_nt: TGTGCCAGCAGCCTGAACAGGCAGCCCAATGAAAAACTGTTTTTT; cdr3_aa: CASSLNRQPNEKLFF
clone_size: .; v_call: TRBV18; cdr3_length: 17; d_call: TRBD2; j_call: TRBJ2-1; cdr3_nt: TGTGCCAGCTCACCACTCTCCCCGGGGGGCTCCTACAATGAGCAGTTCTTC; cdr3_aa: CASSPLSPGGSYNEQFF
clone_size: .; v_call: TRBV7-2; cdr3_length: 13; d_call: .; j_call: TRBJ2-3; cdr3_nt: TGTGCCAGCAGCTTAGCGTCGGCGGATACGCAGTATTTT; cdr3_aa: CASSLASADTQYF
clone_size: .; v_call: TRBV7-2; cdr3_length: 15; d_call: TRBD1; j_call: TRBJ1-6; cdr3_nt: TGTGCCAGCTCCGGGGGACAGGGAAGAAATTCACCCCTCCACTTT; cdr3_aa: CASSGGQGRNSPLHF
clone_size: .; v_call: TRBV27; cdr3_length: 14; d_call: .; j_call: TRBJ2-1; cdr3_nt: TGTGCCAGCAGTATACGGAGCTCCTACAATGAGCAGTTCTTC; cdr3_aa: CASSIRSSYNEQFF
clone_size: .; v_call: TRBV5-4; cdr3_length: 14; d_call: .; j_call: TRBJ1-4; cdr3_nt: TGTGCCAGCACCTACGATTTCTCGAATGAAAAACTGTTTTTT; cdr3_aa: CASTYDFSNEKLFF